This TCR beta chain was recorded in a study of blood T cell repertoires in COVID-19. Study overall: There were acute and convalescent COVID-19 samples, and they came from the United States, Italy and Spain. PBMCs, B-cell-depleted T cells, or T cells provided the cDNA or gDNA that made up the material.

Germline V CDR1 and CDR2: SGHRS, YFSETQ. This CDR3 spans 14 amino acids. V dropped 1 base and J dropped 2 bases, with 9 bases sitting between them. The assay was immunoSEQ multiplex PCR, and TCRdb's table has in-frame clones only and misses some. The profile shows 62,000 or so clones, 78% of them singletons. This clone showed up just a few times. In Seattle, patients joined the study during active infection and were tracked longitudinally. V is TRBV5-1 and J is TRBJ2-5; D possibly corresponds to TRBD2 (5 bases). The clonotype comes from a man in his fifties or sixties with COVID-19, enrolled during active disease. Sequenced: peripheral blood. The CDR3 DNA sequence: TGCGCCAGCAGCTTGACCGGGGTACAAGAGACCCAGTACTTC. Encoded protein: CASSLTGVQETQYF.